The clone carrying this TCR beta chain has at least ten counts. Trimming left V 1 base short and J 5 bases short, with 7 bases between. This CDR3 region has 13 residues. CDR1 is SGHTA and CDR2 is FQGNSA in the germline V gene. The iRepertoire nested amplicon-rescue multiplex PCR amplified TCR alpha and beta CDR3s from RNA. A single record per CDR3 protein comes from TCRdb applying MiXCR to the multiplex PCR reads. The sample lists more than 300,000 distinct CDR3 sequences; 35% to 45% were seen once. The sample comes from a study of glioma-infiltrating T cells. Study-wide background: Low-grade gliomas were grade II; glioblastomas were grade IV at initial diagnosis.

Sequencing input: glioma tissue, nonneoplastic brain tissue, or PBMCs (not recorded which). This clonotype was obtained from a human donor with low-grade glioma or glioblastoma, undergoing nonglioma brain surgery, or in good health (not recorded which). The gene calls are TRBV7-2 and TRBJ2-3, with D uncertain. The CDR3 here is CASSLGFGDTQYF. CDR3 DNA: TGTGCCAGCAGCTTAGGTTTTGGAGATACGCAGTATTTT.